This TCR beta chain was recovered during a study of cytomegalovirus exposure and HLA in healthy donors. Primers: 60 Vbeta forward and 13 Jbeta reverse. Repertoires were generated with immunoSEQ multiplex PCR, while TCRdb's copy carries only in-frame clones and drops some. The data contain over 30,000 clones, more than 80% of them singletons. Germline CDR1 LGHNA, CDR2 YNFKEQ. The CDR3 consists of 18 residues. The J segment lost 1 base and the V segment lost 3 bases, leaving 11 bases of the junction unmatched. For this clone: The identical CDR3 is also encoded by other nucleotide sequences in the sample.

Material: PBMCs. This chain links TRBV4-2 with TRBJ2-7; 11 bases fit TRBD2. This receptor was identified in a middle-aged woman in good health and CMV-seropositive. The DNA for the CDR3 is TGTGCCAGCAGCCAGGACACTAGCGGGGGAGGGGAGTCCTACGAGCAGTACTTC. Translated, it gives CASSQDTSGGGESYEQYF.